These 30 T cell receptor beta chains originate from one sample sequenced in a study of shared clonotypes between healthy human individuals. Profiling relied on immunoSEQ multiplex PCR, and the TCRdb table lists in-frame clones only, not all of them. The sample holds fewer than 3 million clones; 85% to 95% are singletons and the top ten take around 0.38%. Sequencing input: naive CD4+ T cells from PBMCs. Regarding subset: CD45RA+ positively selected. Source of these receptors: a man younger than 35 in good health. Some clones in this sample may be carry-over from other donors' samples.

On this clone itself: Other nucleotide sequences in the sample specify the same CDR3. V usage is TRBV5-1 and J usage is TRBJ2-5, with TRBD1 matching 8 bases. Germline V lookup: CDR1 SGHRS, CDR2 YFSETQ. The J segment lost 5 bases and the V segment lost 2 bases, leaving 5 bases of the junction unmatched. The CDR3 is made up of 14 amino acids. CDR3 in DNA: TGCGCCAGCAGCTTAGGACAGGGTGGGGAGACCCAGTACTTC. As protein: CASSLGQGGETQYF.

The V gene is TRBV4-2, the J gene TRBJ2-2; the D is unclear. The germline gives CDR1 LGHNA, CDR2 YNFKEQ. V was cut by 3 bases and J by 5 bases, with 4 bases left in between. The CDR3 extends over 12 amino acids. CDR3 residues: CASSQGTGELFF. The CDR3 nucleotides are TGTGCCAGCAGCCAGGGGACCGGGGAGCTGTTTTTT.

The rearrangement links TRBV2 to TRBJ2-7, with D perhaps matching TRBD2 (6 bases). This CDR3 comprises 11 residues. Germline CDR1 and CDR2: SNHLY and FYNNEI. V was cut by 9 bases and J by 5 bases, with 11 bases left in between. CDR3 bases: TGTGCCAGTGCTACGGGAGACGAGCAGTACTTC. Residues: CASATGDEQYF.

This rearrangement joins TRBV7-2 to TRBJ2-7, with TRBD2 identical over 12 bases. The germline CDR1 and CDR2 sequences are SGHTA and FQGNSA. The length of the CDR3 is 15 residues. With V trimmed by 4 bases and J by 2 bases, 3 bases remained unmatched. Here the CDR3 DNA reads TGTGCCAGCAGCTCCGGACTAGCGGGGCCCTACGAGCAGTACTTC. Translating gives CASSSGLAGPYEQYF.

This clone was seen only once. The chain has TRBV5-1 and TRBJ1-1; TRBD1 aligns across 7 bases. With V trimmed by 0 bases and J by 6 bases, 8 bases remained unmatched. Germline values: CDR1 SGHRS, CDR2 YFSETQ. This CDR3 region has 15 residues. The CDR3 bases are TGCGCCAGCAGCTTGGCCGACAGGGCCCTCGCTGAAGCTTTCTTT. It yields the protein CASSLADRALAEAFF. Variable domain in full (rest from reference TRBV5-1 and TRBJ1-1): KAGVTQTPRYLIKTRGQQVTLSCSPISGHRSVSWYQQTPGQGLQFLFEYFSETQRNKGNFPGRFSGRQFSNSRSEMNVSTLELGDSALYLCASSLADRALAEAFFGQGTRLTVV.

This rearrangement joins TRBV12-2 to TRBJ2-7. TRBV12-2 is deemed a pseudogene. CDR3 length: 15 residues. The CDR3 coding sequence is TGTGCAAGTCGCTTAGAGGGGAGACCTACCTACGAGCAGTACTTC. Encoded protein: CASRLEGRPTYEQYF.

This rearrangement joins TRBV7-3 to TRBJ2-1; 15 bases are a match to TRBD2. Germline lookup yields CDR1 SGHTA and CDR2 FQGTGA. The length of the CDR3 is 15 residues. With V trimmed by 4 bases and J by 7 bases, 2 bases remained unmatched. The CDR3 loop reads CASSSGTSGGNEQFF. The CDR3 nucleotides are TGTGCCAGCAGCTCCGGGACTAGCGGGGGGAATGAGCAGTTCTTC. The full variable domain, its missing parts supplied by reference TRBV7-3 and TRBJ2-1, is GAGVSQTPSNKVTEKGKYVELRCDPISGHTALYWYRQSLGQGPEFLIYFQGTGAADDSGLPNDRFFAVRPEGSVSTLKIQRTERGDSAVYLCASSSGTSGGNEQFFGPGTRLTVL.

DNA of the CDR3: TGTGCCAGCAGTTTCGGAGGGTCAATTGACGAGCAGTACTTC. This sequence encodes CASSFGGSIDEQYF. V and J are TRBV28 and TRBJ2-7; maybe TRBD2 (6 bases). The germline CDR1 and CDR2 sequences are MDHEN and SYDVKM. Trimming pared 3 bases from V and 5 bases from J, leaving 14 bases between. CDR3 length equals 14 residues.

V gene TRBV18 combines with J gene TRBJ2-1; the D is unclear. This CDR3 comprises 14 residues. The V and J ends lost 3 bases and 5 bases respectively, with 11 bases between them. CDR1 is KGHSH, CDR2 LQKENI, per germline. CDR3 DNA: TGTGCCAGCTCACCGGCGCAAGGGAACAATGAGCAGTTCTTC. Translated, it gives CASSPAQGNNEQFF.

This clone was detected only once. The chain joins TRBV27 to TRBJ2-7, with D possibly called TRBD1 or TRBD2 (6 bases each). This CDR3 has 14 residues. Trimming stripped 7 bases from V and 6 bases from J, with 19 bases between. Germline CDR1 MNHEY, CDR2 SMNVEV (reference sequence). The CDR3 spells CASTLAGGGGEQYF. The DNA for the CDR3 is TGTGCCAGCACCCTAGCCGGGGGCGGTGGCGAGCAGTACTTC.

The chain uses TRBV27 and TRBJ2-7; 12 bases match TRBD1. V gave up 6 bases and J gave up 4 bases; unmatched junction bases: 7. The CDR3 spans 15 residues. From germline, CDR1 is MNHEY and CDR2 SMNVEV (reference sequence). The CDR3: CASRRPGQGAYEQYF. The CDR3 nucleotides read TGTGCCAGCAGACGACCGGGACAGGGGGCGTACGAGCAGTACTTC.

This chain joins TRBV7-2 and TRBJ2-7; 10 nucleotides align to TRBD2. V was pared by 1 base and J by 6 bases, with 9 bases of the junction left unmatched. The CDR3 spans 16 residues. Germline CDR1 reads SGHTA; CDR2 reads FQGNSA. The CDR3: CASSLGLAGAGGEQYF. CDR3 sequence (DNA): TGTGCCAGCAGCTTAGGGCTAGCGGGAGCGGGGGGCGAGCAGTACTTC. Complete variable domain (other parts from reference TRBV7-2 and TRBJ2-7): GAGVSQSPSNKVTEKGKDVELRCDPISGHTALYWYRQSLGQGLEFLIYFQGNSAPDKSGLPSDRFSAERTGGSVSTLTIQRTQQEDSAVYLCASSLGLAGAGGEQYFGPGTRLTVT.

The chain joins TRBV19 to TRBJ2-7; 8 bases are shared with TRBD1. The germline V gene has CDR1 LNHDA and CDR2 SQIVND (reference sequence). V was clipped by 5 bases and J by 1 base; unmatched bases: 10. There are 16 residues in the CDR3. CDR3 nucleotides: TGTGCCAGTAGTGAAGGACAGGGTTGGAAGTCCTACGAGCAGTACTTC. It specifies CASSEGQGWKSYEQYF.

Worth noting for this clone: Other DNA sequences within the sample encode an identical CDR3. V is TRBV28 and J is TRBJ1-2; TRBD1 aligns across 8 bases. The CDR3 has 12 residues. J lost 5 bases, V lost 4 bases, and 0 bases had no gene match. Looked up from germline, CDR1 is MDHEN and CDR2 is SYDVKM. CDR3 DNA sequence: TGTGCCAGCAGTTACAGGGGGTATGGCTACACCTTC. It specifies CASSYRGYGYTF.

The chain uses TRBV6-5 and TRBJ1-2; the D gene is possibly TRBD1 (5 bases). Trimming shortened V by 2 bases and J by 6 bases, and 10 bases separated the two germline ends. Per germline, CDR1 MNHEY and CDR2 SVGAGI. This CDR3 has 13 amino acids. The CDR3: CASSYGHRDGYTF. The CDR3 coding sequence is TGTGCCAGCAGTTACGGACATCGGGATGGCTACACCTTC.

The chain combines TRBV19 with TRBJ2-5; no definite D call. There are 14 residues in the CDR3. V dropped 0 bases and J dropped 2 bases, with 7 bases sitting between them. CDR1 LNHDA and CDR2 SQIVND come from the germline V gene (reference sequence). The CDR3 is CASSIDTAQETQYF. For the CDR3, the DNA is TGTGCCAGTAGTATAGATACAGCTCAAGAGACCCAGTACTTC. Full variable domain (rest looked up from reference TRBV19 and TRBJ2-5): DGGITQSPKYLFRKEGQNVTLSCEQNLNHDAMYWYRQDPGQGLRLIYYSQIVNDFQKGDIAEGYSVSREKKESFPLTVTSAQKNPTAFYLCASSIDTAQETQYFGPGTRLLVL.

This rearrangement joins TRBV5-1 to TRBJ2-1; D possibly matches TRBD1 or TRBD2 (5 bases each). The CDR3 spans 15 residues. CDR1 SGHRS and CDR2 YFSETQ come from the germline V gene. The V end was cut by 1 base, the J end by 5 bases, with 13 bases between. CDR3 sequence reads: CASSLLALGDNEQFF. DNA of the CDR3: TGCGCCAGCAGCTTGCTAGCTCTAGGGGACAATGAGCAGTTCTTC.

The rearrangement joins TRBV7-2 to TRBJ1-1, with D perhaps TRBD1 (5 bases). The CDR3 length is 16 residues. Trimming removed 5 bases from V and 6 bases from J, with 22 bases in between. The germline V gene encodes CDR1 SGHTA and CDR2 FQGNSA. The CDR3 loop is CASSAIGQGARPEAFF. CDR3 bases: TGTGCCAGCAGCGCCATAGGCCAAGGGGCAAGGCCTGAAGCTTTCTTT.

This clone showed up just once. The same CDR3 arises from other DNA sequences in this sample as well. The chain is built from TRBV5-1 and TRBJ2-2; no firm D call. This CDR3 has 13 amino acids. The ends were cut back, 3 bases at V and 0 bases at J, with 3 bases in the middle. Germline lookup yields CDR1 SGHRS and CDR2 YFSETQ. CDR3 in amino acids: CASSSSNTGELFF. Here the CDR3 DNA reads TGCGCCAGCAGCTCTTCGAACACCGGGGAGCTGTTTTTT.

This chain uses TRBV29-1 with TRBJ1-1; no clear D gene. With 4 bases removed from V and 1 base from J, the gap between germline ends came to 10 bases. The CDR3 has 13 residues. Germline-derived CDR1 and CDR2 are SQVTM and ANQGSEA. DNA of the CDR3: TGCAGCGTTGTTCTGATCCGGAACACTGAAGCTTTCTTT. Protein sequence: CSVVLIRNTEAFF.

In its sample, this clone was seen once. J is TRBJ2-5 and V is TRBV14; tentative D call: TRBD1 (6 bases). CDR1 and CDR2 (germline): SGHDN, FVKESK. CDR3 length: 15 amino acids. V was trimmed by 4 bases and J by 4 bases, leaving 16 bases between them. CDR3: CASSPRRGGVETQYF. In nucleotides, the CDR3 is TGTGCCAGCAGCCCACGTCGAGGGGGTGTAGAGACCCAGTACTTC. Filled out from reference TRBV14 and TRBJ2-5, the complete variable domain reads EAGVTQFPSHSVIEKGQTVTLRCDPISGHDNLYWYRRVMGKEIKFLLHFVKESKQDESGMPNNRFLAERTGGTYSTLKVQPAELEDSGVYFCASSPRRGGVETQYFGPGTRLLVL.

Concerning this clone itself: Other DNA sequences in this sample translate to the same CDR3. The CDR3: CASSLGGAGTGELFF. The CDR3 DNA is TGTGCCAGCAGCTTGGGCGGCGCGGGCACCGGGGAGCTGTTTTTT. This chain connects TRBV7-9 to TRBJ2-2; possibly TRBD2 for D (5 bases). Germline V gene data show CDR1 as SEHNR and CDR2 as FQNEAQ (reference sequence). V gave up 3 bases and J gave up 4 bases, with 12 bases separating them. The CDR3 extends over 15 amino acids.

Regarding this clone: Within the sample, other DNA sequences also encode this same CDR3. The V call is TRBV6-6, the J call TRBJ1-2; TRBD1 might be the D (5 bases). V gave up 2 bases and J gave up 4 bases, with 8 bases separating them. CDR3 length: 13 residues. CDR1 MNHNY and CDR2 SVGAGI come from the germline V gene (reference sequence). Written as DNA, the CDR3 is TGTGCCAGCAGTTACCGGGACGGCTATGGCTACACCTTC. Translating gives CASSYRDGYGYTF.

The chain joins TRBV10-3 to TRBJ1-1; unclear D gene. V shed 0 bases and J shed 11 bases, with 16 bases lying between them. The CDR3 has 14 amino acids. The germline V gene encodes CDR1 ENHRY and CDR2 SYGVKD. CDR3 amino acids: CAISESFAAYYAFF. For the CDR3, the DNA is TGTGCCATCAGTGAGTCTTTTGCGGCTTACTACGCTTTCTTT.

CDR3 loop: CASSLSPQGTNYEQYF. Here the CDR3 DNA reads TGTGCCAGCAGTTTGTCCCCCCAGGGGACGAACTACGAGCAGTACTTC. V and J are TRBV28 and TRBJ2-7; D might be TRBD1 (6 bases). The CDR3 contains 16 residues. Germline-derived CDR1 and CDR2 are MDHEN and SYDVKM. The V end was cut by 3 bases, the J end by 3 bases, with 18 bases between.

This rearrangement joins TRBV5-1 to TRBJ1-2; D is uncertain. CDR3 size: 12 residues. Germline V gene lookup returns CDR1 SGHRS and CDR2 YFSETQ. Trimming removed 7 bases from V and 4 bases from J, with 11 bases in between. CDR3 in amino acids: CASASQGYGYTF. CDR3 in DNA: TGCGCCAGCGCTAGTCAAGGCTATGGCTACACCTTC.

The rearrangement joins TRBV5-4 to TRBJ2-7; D ambiguous. The germline V gene encodes CDR1 SGHNT and CDR2 YYREEE (reference sequence). Trimming left V 1 base short and J 4 bases short, with 9 bases between. There are 13 residues in the CDR3. CDR3 residues: CASSLWLRYEQYF. The CDR3 coding sequence is TGTGCCAGCAGCTTGTGGTTGAGGTACGAGCAGTACTTC. The complete variable domain, with remaining parts taken from reference TRBV5-4 and TRBJ2-7, reads ETGVTQSPTHLIKTRGQQVTLRCSSQSGHNTVSWYQQALGQGPQFIFQYYREEENGRGNFPPRFSGLQFPNYSSELNVNALELDDSALYLCASSLWLRYEQYFGPGTRLTVT.

The CDR3 sequence: CASSFRADYGYTF. The CDR3 DNA follows: TGTGCCAGCAGCTTCAGGGCAGACTATGGCTACACCTTC. V usage is TRBV6-1 and J usage is TRBJ1-2; a possible D gene is TRBD1 (5 bases). V lost 6 bases to trimming and J lost 3 bases, with 11 bases between them. Germline V gene lookup returns CDR1 MNHNS and CDR2 SASEGT. This CDR3 region has 13 residues.

The chain is built from TRBV4-2 and TRBJ1-1, with TRBD1 matching over 9 bases. The CDR3 totals 16 residues. Germline CDR1 reads LGHNA; CDR2 reads YNFKEQ. J was trimmed by 3 bases and V by 3 bases; bases with no gene match: 8. The CDR3: CASSQEQGAEDTEAFF. In DNA, the CDR3 is TGTGCCAGCAGCCAGGAACAGGGGGCGGAGGACACTGAAGCTTTCTTT.

The chain carries TRBV2 and TRBJ2-2, with 10 bases identical to TRBD2. This CDR3 region has 16 residues. Germline assignment: CDR1 SNHLY and CDR2 FYNNEI. V dropped 6 bases and J dropped 1; count of bases not matched to a gene: 5. Here the CDR3 reads CASRMTSGLNTGELFF. CDR3 DNA sequence: TGTGCCAGCAGGATGACTAGCGGGCTGAACACCGGGGAGCTGTTTTTT. The full variable domain, rest sourced from reference TRBV2 and TRBJ2-2, is EPEVTQTPSHQVTQMGQEVILRCVPISNHLYFYWYRQILGQKVEFLVSFYNNEISEKSEIFDDQFSVERPDGSNFTLKIRSTKLEDSAMYFCASRMTSGLNTGELFFGEGSRLTVL.